A selection of T cell receptor beta chains follows, all from one sample in a study of blood T cell repertoires in COVID-19. Using immunoSEQ multiplex PCR, the repertoire was profiled, and TCRdb retains in-frame clones only, with some absent. The sample records roughly 250,000 clones, around nine tenths being singletons. Sequencing input: peripheral blood. The receptors were sampled from a woman in her thirties or forties who had recovered from COVID-19. Both conserved end residues are trimmed from each CDR3. Some rows have no size entry. The others give once, few or many, or a class for an expanded clone.

once	TRBV7-9	TRBJ2-5	ASSLTLRTSLETQY
once	TRBV9	TRBJ1-2	ASSVTGQGNSNYGYT
-	TRBV18	TRBJ1-1	ASSPEVGTEAF
-	TRBV5-5	TRBJ2-7	ASSLGAGRISYEQY
-	TRBV7-8	TRBJ1-5	ASSSWTLSNQPQH
-	TRBV7-9	TRBJ1-2	ASSFGVLGYT
-	TRBV10-3	TRBJ1-1	AISRQGMNTEAF
once	TRBV3-1/TRBV3-2	TRBJ1-1	ASTLGSTEAF
few	TRBV9	TRBJ2-1	ASSVFSGTNEQF
once	TRBV21-1	TRBJ2-7	ASSKVRELYEQY
-	TRBV5-1	TRBJ2-1	ASSARIAGGSYNEQF
-	TRBV7-2	TRBJ2-3	ASSHRTKVGPDTQY